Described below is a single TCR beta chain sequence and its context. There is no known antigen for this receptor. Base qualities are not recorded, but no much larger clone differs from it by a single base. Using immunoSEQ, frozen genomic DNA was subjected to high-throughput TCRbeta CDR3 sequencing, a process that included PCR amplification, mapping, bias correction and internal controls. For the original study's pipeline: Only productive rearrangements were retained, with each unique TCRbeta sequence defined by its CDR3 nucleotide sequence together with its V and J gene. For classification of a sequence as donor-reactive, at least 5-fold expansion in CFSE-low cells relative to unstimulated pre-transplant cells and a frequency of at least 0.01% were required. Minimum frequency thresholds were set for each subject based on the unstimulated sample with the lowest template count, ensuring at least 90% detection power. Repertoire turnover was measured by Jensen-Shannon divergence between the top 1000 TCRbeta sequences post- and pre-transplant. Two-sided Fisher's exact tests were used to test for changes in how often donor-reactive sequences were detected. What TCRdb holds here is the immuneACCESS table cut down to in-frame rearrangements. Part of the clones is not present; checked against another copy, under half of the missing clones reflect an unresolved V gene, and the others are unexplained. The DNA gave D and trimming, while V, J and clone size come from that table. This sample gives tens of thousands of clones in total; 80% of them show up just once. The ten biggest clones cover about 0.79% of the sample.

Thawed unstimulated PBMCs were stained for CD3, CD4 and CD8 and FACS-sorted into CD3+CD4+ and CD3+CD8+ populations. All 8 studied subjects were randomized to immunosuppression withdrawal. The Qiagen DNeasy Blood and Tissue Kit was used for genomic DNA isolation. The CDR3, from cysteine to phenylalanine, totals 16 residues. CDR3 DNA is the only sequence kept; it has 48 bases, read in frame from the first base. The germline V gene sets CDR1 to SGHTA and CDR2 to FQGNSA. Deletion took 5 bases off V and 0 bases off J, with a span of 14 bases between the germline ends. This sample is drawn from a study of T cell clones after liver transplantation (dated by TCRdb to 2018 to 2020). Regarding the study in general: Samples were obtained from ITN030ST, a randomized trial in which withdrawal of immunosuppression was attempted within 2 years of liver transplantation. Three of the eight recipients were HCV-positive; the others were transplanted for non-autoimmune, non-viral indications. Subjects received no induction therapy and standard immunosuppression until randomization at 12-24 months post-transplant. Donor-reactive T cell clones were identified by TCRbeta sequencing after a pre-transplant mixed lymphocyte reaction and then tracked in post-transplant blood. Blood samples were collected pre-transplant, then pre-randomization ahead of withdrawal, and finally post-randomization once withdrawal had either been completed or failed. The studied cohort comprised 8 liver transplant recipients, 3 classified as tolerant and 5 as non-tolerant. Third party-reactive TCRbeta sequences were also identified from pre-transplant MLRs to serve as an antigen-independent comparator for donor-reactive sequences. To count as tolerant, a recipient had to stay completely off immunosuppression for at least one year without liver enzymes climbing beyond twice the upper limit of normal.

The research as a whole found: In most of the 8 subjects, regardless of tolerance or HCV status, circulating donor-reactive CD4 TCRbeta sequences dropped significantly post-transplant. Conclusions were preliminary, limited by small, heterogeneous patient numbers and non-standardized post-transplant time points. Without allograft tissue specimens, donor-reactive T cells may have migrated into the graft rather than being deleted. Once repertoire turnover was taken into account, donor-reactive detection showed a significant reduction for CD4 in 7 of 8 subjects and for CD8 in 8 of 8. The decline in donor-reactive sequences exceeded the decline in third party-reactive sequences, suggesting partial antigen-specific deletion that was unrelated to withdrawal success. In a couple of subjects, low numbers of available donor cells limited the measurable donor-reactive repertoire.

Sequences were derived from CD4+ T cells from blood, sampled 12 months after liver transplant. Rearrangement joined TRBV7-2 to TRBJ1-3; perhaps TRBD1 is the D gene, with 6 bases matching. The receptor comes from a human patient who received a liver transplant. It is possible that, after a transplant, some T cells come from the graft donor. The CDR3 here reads CASSPQTGNSGNTIYF. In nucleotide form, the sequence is TGTGCCAGCAGCCCCCAGACAGGCAACTCTGGAAACACCATATATTTT.